The text below deals with one T cell receptor beta chain. Its antigen is unidentified. The data are from a study of T-cell memory formation after mild COVID-19. This CDR3 has 14 residues. Germline assignment: CDR1 MNHEY and CDR2 SVGEGT. J lost 8 bases, V lost 6 bases, and 10 bases had no gene match. Study-level results: Chiefly within CM and EM were the contracting CD4+ clones; CD8+ ones were within EMRA. Memory cells collected pre-infection included some clones that later responded, suggesting cross-reactive memory joined. Later expanders leaned toward CD4+, whereas clones contracting from day 15 to 85 were balanced CD4/CD8.

Constant-segment primers were used for 5'RACE, and the resulting TCR alpha and TCR beta cDNA libraries carried sample barcodes and UMIs. TCRdb re-called the 5' RACE reads with MiXCR, one entry per CDR3 protein. The sample lists roughly 500,000 distinct CDR3 sequences, about a fifth occurring once. The chain is built from TRBV6-2 or TRBV6-3 and TRBJ1-2; 9 bases fit TRBD1. Sequenced sample: PBMCs or a T cell subset sorted from them (not recorded which). The TCR sequence derives from an adult woman who had mild COVID-19 (a few samples of this study predate the infection). Cell type and time point are not known. The CDR3 is CASRPTGTGNGYTF. CDR3 nucleotides: TGTGCCAGCAGACCCACCGGGACAGGGAACGGCTACACCTTC.